This TCR beta chain was documented in a study of PD-1 blockade in classical Hodgkin lymphoma. Deletions cut 3 bases from V and 0 bases from J, with 8 bases between. CDR3 size: 15 residues. Germline values: CDR1 SEHNR, CDR2 FQNEAQ (reference sequence). Comments on this clone: Antigen specificity is unknown.

The study's findings and limits: Healthy donors reportedly exceeded newly diagnosed patients in baseline TCR diversity. While CD8+ TCR diversity did not rise significantly by C4D1, CD4+ TCR diversity did. Diversity similar to that of newly diagnosed patients was seen at baseline in complete responders. Underlying causes for the observed repertoire differences were not defined, possibly disease activity or prior therapy.

Libraries were prepared by immunoSEQ multiplex PCR; TCRdb keeps only in-frame clonotypes and omits some of them. The data show tens of thousands of clones, roughly 89% seen once. Documented time point: cycle 4 day 1 (C4D1), after more than 5 weeks of nivolumab. Every patient experienced relapse after autologous stem cell transplantation, and brentuximab vedotin exposure varied. This clonotype was obtained from a human donor with classical Hodgkin lymphoma. The chain is built from TRBV7-9 and TRBJ1-4, with no clear D. This specimen consisted of peripheral blood mononuclear cells (PBMCs), obtained before the fourth cycle of nivolumab. CDR3 loop: CASSFPMTTNEKLFF. CDR3 in DNA: TGTGCCAGCAGCTTCCCTATGACAACTAATGAAAAACTGTTTTTT.